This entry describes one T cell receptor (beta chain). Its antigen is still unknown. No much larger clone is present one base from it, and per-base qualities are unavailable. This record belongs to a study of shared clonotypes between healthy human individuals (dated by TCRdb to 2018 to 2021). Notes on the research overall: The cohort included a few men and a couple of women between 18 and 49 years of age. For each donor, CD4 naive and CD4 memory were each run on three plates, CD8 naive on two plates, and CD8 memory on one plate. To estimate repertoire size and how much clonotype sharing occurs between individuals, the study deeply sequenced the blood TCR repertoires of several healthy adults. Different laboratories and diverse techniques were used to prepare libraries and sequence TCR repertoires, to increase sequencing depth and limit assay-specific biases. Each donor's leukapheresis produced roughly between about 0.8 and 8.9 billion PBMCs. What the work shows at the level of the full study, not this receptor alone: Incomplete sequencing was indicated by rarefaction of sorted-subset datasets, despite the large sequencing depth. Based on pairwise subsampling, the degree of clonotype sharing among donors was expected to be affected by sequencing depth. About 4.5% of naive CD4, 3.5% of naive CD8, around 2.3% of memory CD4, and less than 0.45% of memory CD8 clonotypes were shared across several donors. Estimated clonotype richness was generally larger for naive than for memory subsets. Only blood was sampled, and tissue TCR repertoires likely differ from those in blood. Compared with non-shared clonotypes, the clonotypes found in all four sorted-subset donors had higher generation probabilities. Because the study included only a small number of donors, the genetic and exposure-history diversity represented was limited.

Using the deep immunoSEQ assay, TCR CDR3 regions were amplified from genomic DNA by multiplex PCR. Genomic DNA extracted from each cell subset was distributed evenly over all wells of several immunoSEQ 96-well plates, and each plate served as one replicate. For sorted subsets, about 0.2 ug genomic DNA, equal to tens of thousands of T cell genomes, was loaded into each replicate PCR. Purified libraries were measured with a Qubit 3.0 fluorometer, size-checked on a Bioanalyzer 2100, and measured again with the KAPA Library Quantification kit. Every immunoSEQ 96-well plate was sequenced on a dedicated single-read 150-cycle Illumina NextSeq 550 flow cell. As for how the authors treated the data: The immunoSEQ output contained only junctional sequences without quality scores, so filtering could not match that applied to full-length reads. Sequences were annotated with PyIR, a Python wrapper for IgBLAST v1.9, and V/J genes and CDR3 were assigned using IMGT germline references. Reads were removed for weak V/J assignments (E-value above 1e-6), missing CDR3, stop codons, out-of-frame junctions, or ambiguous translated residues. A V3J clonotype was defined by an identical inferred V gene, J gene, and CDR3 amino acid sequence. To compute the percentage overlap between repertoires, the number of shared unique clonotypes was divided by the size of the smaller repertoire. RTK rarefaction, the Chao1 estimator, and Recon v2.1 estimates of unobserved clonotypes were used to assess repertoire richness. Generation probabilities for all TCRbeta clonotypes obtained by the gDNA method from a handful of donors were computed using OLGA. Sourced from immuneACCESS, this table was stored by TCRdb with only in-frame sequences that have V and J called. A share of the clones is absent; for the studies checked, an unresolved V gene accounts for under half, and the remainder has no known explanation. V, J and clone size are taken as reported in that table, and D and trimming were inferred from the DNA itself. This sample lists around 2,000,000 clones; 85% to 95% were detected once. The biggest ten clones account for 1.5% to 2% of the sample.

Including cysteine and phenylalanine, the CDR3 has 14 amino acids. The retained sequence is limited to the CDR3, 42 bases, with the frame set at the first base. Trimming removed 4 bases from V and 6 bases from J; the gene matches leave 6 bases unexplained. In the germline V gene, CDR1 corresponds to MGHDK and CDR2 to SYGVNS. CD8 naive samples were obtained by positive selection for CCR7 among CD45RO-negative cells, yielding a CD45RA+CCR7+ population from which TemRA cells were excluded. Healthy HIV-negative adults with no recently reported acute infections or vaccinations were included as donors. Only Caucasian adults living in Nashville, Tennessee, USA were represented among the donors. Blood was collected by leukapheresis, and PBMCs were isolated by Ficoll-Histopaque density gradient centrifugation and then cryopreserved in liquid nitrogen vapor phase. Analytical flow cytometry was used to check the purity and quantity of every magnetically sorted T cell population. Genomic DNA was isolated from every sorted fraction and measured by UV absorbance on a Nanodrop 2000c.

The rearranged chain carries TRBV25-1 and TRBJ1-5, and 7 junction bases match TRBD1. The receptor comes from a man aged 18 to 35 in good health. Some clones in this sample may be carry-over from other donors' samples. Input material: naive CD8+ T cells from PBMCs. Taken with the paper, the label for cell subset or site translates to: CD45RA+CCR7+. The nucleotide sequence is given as TGTGCCAGCAGTGCTACAGGGGCGGCTCAGCCCCAGCATTTT. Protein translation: CASSATGAAQPQHF.